Shown below are 10 T cell receptor beta chains from a single sample sequenced in a study of blood T cell repertoires in COVID-19. Here immunoSEQ multiplex PCR was the method, and the copy in TCRdb shows in-frame clones only, minus some. The table lists 85,000 to 100,000 clones, roughly 77% of them singletons. The sequencing sample was made of peripheral blood. These receptors were collected from a human donor in a cohort sampled during active COVID-19.

The chain recombines TRBV29-1 with TRBJ2-7; TRBD1 matches at 9 bases. CDR3 length: 12 amino acids. V shed 7 bases, J shed 4 bases, and the junction held 5 bases outside the gene matches. The germline CDR1 and CDR2 sequences are SQVTM and ANQGSEA. This CDR3 reads CSGGQGQYEQYF. The CDR3 region has the DNA TGCAGCGGCGGACAGGGGCAGTACGAGCAGTACTTC.

The J gene is TRBJ2-5, the V gene TRBV11-2; 8 nucleotides line up with TRBD1. After removal of 3 bases from V and 3 bases from J, the junction contained 0 bases not matched to a gene. Germline assignment: CDR1 SGHAT and CDR2 FQNNGV. CDR3 size: 13 residues. The CDR3 is CASSLDREETQYF. CDR3 nucleotide sequence: TGTGCCAGCAGCTTGGACAGGGAAGAGACCCAGTACTTC.

The rearrangement links TRBV5-1 to TRBJ2-7, with D possibly being TRBD1 (6 bases). V was shortened by 4 bases and J by 1 base, with 12 bases between the two germline ends. Germline V lookup: CDR1 SGHRS, CDR2 YFSETQ. This CDR3 is 14 amino acids long. CDR3 coding DNA: TGCGCCAGCAGCGGGGACACCGTATCCTACGAGCAGTACTTC. Translated: CASSGDTVSYEQYF.

The J gene is TRBJ1-1, the V gene TRBV5-1; D remains unclear. The CDR3 extends over 12 amino acids. Germline V CDR1 and CDR2: SGHRS, YFSETQ. The germline V and J ends were trimmed by 4 bases and 3 bases, with 7 bases remaining between them. DNA of the CDR3: TGCGCCAGCAGCCCCGGGGACACTGAAGCTTTCTTT. The encoded protein is CASSPGDTEAFF.

The chain combines TRBV11-3 with TRBJ2-7; TRBD1 might be the D (5 bases). The germline V gene has CDR1 SGHNT and CDR2 YENEEA. V was pared by 3 bases and J by 0 bases, with 12 bases between. The length of the CDR3 is 15 residues. The CDR3 DNA reads TGTGCCAGCAGCTTCGACAGTGCGAACTCCTACGAGCAGTACTTC. Amino acid sequence: CASSFDSANSYEQYF. The variable domain in full, completed from reference TRBV11-3 and TRBJ2-7, reads EAGVVQSPRYKIIEKKQPVAFWCNPISGHNTLYWYLQNLGQGPELLIRYENEEAVDDSQLPKDRFSAERLKGVDSTLKIQPAELGDSAVYLCASSFDSANSYEQYFGPGTRLTVT.

The rearrangement uses TRBV10-2 and TRBJ2-3; no clear D gene. V lost 8 bases, J lost 2 bases, and 8 bases lay in between. The length of the CDR3 is 12 residues. Germline CDR1 is WSHSY and CDR2 is SAAADI. In DNA form, the CDR3 reads TGCGCCAGCCAACTAAACACAGATACGCAGTATTTT. Translating it yields CASQLNTDTQYF.

Here the CDR3 reads CASSYPGGRGTDTQYF. The CDR3, as DNA: TGTGCCAGCAGTTACCCGGGGGGTCGGGGAACAGATACGCAGTATTTT. The chain links TRBV6-5 to TRBJ2-3; 7 bases match TRBD2. The CDR3 runs 16 residues. Per the germline V gene, CDR1 is MNHEY and CDR2 is SVGAGI. V was clipped by 2 bases and J by 3 bases; unmatched bases: 8.

The rearrangement links TRBV27 to TRBJ2-1, with D possibly TRBD2 on 6 matching bases. V was pared by 9 bases and J by 4 bases, with 19 bases between. This CDR3 has 15 amino acids. The germline CDR1 and CDR2 sequences are MNHEY and SMNVEV (reference sequence). The chain's CDR3 is CASRVWAGNYNEQFF. The CDR3 DNA reads TGTGCCAGTAGGGTCTGGGCGGGGAATTACAATGAGCAGTTCTTC.

The chain recombines TRBV11-2 with TRBJ2-7; the match to TRBD1 covers 7 bases. Germline values: CDR1 SGHAT, CDR2 FQNNGV. This CDR3 has 16 residues. V shed 4 bases and J 3 bases; nucleotides not matched to a gene: 12. CDR3: CASSYLAARGIYEQYF. The DNA of the CDR3 is TGTGCCAGCAGCTACCTTGCCGCCAGGGGGATCTACGAGCAGTACTTC.

The chain combines TRBV2 with TRBJ2-7, with a weak D call TRBD1 (6 bases). The V and J ends lost 5 bases and 7 bases respectively, with 9 bases between them. This CDR3 is 11 amino acids long. The germline V gene has CDR1 SNHLY and CDR2 FYNNEI. The CDR3: CASSPRGEQYF. CDR3 coding DNA: TGTGCCAGCAGTCCAAGGGGGGAGCAGTACTTC. The entire variable domain, with the rest obtained from reference TRBV2 and TRBJ2-7, is as follows: EPEVTQTPSHQVTQMGQEVILRCVPISNHLYFYWYRQILGQKVEFLVSFYNNEISEKSEIFDDQFSVERPDGSNFTLKIRSTKLEDSAMYFCASSPRGEQYFGPGTRLTVT.